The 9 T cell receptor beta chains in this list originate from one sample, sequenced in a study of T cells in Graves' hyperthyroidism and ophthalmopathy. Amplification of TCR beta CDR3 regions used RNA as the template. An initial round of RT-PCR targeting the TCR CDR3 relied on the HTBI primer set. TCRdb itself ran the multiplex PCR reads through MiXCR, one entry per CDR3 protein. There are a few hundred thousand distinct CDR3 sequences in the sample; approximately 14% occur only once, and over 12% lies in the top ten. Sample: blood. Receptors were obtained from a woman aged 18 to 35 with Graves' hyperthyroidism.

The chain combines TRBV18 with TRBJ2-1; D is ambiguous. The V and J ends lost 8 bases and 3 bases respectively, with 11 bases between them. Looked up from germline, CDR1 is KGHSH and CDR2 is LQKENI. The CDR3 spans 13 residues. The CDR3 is CASTQSYYNEQFF. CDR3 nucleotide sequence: TGTGCCAGCACGCAGAGTTACTACAATGAGCAGTTCTTC. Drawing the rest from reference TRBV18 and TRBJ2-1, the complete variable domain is NAGVMQNPRHLVRRRGQEARLRCSPMKGHSHVYWYRQLPEEGLKFMVYLQKENIIDESGMPKERFSAEFPKEGPSILRIQQVVRGDSAAYFCASTQSYYNEQFFGPGTRLTVL.

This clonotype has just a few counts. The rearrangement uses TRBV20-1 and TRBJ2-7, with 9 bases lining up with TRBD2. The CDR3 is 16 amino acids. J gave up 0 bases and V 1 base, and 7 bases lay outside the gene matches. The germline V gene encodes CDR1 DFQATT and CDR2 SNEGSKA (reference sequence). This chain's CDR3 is CSARGPTSGTSYEQYF. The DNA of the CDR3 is TGCAGTGCTAGAGGCCCGACTAGCGGAACCTCCTACGAGCAGTACTTC.

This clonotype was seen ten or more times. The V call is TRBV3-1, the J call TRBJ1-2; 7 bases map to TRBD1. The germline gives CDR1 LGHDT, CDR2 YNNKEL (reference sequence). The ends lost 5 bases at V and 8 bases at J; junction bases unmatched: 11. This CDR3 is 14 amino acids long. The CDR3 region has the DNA TGTGCCAGCAGCGCGCCGGGACAGAAAGAAGGCTACACCTTC. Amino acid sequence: CASSAPGQKEGYTF. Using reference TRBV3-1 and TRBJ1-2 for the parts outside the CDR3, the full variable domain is DTAVSQTPKYLVTQMGNDKSIKCEQNLGHDTMYWYKQDSKKFLKIMFSYNNKELIINETVPNRFSPKSPDKAHLNLHINSLELGDSAVYFCASSAPGQKEGYTFGSGTRLTVV.

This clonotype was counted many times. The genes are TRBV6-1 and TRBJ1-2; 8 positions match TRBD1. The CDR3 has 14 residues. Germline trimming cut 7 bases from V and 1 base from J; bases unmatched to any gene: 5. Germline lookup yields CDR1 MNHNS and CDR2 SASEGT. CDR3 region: CASTRTGYNYGYTF. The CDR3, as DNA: TGTGCCAGCACCCGGACAGGGTATAACTATGGCTACACCTTC.

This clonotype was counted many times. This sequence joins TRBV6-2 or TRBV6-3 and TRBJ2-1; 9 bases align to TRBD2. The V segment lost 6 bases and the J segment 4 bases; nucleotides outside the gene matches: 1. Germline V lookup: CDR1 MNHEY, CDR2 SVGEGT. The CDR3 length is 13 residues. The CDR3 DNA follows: TGTGCCAGCAGGGGACTAGCTTACAATGAGCAGTTCTTC. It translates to CASRGLAYNEQFF.

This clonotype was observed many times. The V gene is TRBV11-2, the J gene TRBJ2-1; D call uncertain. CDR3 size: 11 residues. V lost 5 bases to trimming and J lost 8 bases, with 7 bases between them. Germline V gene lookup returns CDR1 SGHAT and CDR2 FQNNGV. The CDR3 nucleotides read TGTGCCAGCAGCCTAGTATATGAGCAGTTCTTC. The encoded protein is CASSLVYEQFF. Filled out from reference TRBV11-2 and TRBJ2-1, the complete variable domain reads EAGVAQSPRYKIIEKRQSVAFWCNPISGHATLYWYQQILGQGPKLLIQFQNNGVVDDSQLPKDRFSAERLKGVDSTLKIQPAKLEDSAVYLCASSLVYEQFFGPGTRLTVL.

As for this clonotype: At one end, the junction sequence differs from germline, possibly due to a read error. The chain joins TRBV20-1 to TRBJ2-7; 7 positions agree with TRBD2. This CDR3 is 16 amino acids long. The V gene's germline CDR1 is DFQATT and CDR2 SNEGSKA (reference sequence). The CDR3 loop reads CSARGDLGLYSYEQYF. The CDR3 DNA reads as TGCAGCGCTAGAGGGGACCTGGGACTATACTCCTACGAGCAGTACTTC.

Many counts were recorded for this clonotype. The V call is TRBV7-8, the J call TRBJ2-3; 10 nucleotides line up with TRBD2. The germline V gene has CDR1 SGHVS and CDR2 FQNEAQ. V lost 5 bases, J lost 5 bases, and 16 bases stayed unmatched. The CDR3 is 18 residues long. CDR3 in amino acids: CASSASRGGLAQIDTQYF. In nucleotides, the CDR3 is TGTGCCAGCAGCGCTAGTCGTGGGGGACTAGCGCAGATAGATACGCAGTATTTT.

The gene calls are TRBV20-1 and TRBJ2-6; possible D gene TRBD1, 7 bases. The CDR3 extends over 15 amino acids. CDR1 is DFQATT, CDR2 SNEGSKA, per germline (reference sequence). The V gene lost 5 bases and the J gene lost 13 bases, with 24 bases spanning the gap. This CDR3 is CSAPSPGQKEGVLTF. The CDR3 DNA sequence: TGCAGTGCTCCGTCCCCGGGACAGAAGGAGGGTGTCCTGACTTTC.